The clone carrying this TCR beta chain was observed a handful of times. Antigen: not known. Amplified regions were TCR beta CDR3 sequences from RNA transcripts. Using the HTBI primer set, a first-round RT-PCR was run on the TCR CDR3. TCRdb analysed the multiplex PCR reads with MiXCR anew, one entry per CDR3 protein. There are about 360,000 distinct CDR3 sequences in the sample; around 25% occur only once, and 70% to 75% lies in the top ten. The data stem from a study of T cells in Graves' hyperthyroidism and ophthalmopathy. Overall study results and limits: Most clonotypes expanded in the thyroid (above 0.001) were also present in blood.

Subjects aged 18 to 65 presented with newly diagnosed hyperthyroidism of less than 2 months' duration. Exclusions: uncontrolled infection, other autoimmune disease, pregnancy, lactation. The source material was blood. The TCR comes from a man in his fifties with Graves' hyperthyroidism.

The CDR3 loop reads CASSLLETGRISPLHF. The CDR3 DNA follows: TGTGCCAGCAGTCTACTAGAGACAGGGCGGATTTCACCCCTCCACTTT. The rearrangement links TRBV27 to TRBJ1-6, with 7 bases lining up with TRBD1. Per germline, CDR1 MNHEY and CDR2 SMNVEV (reference sequence). V lost 5 bases to trimming and J lost 9 bases; unmatched junction nucleotides: 13. This CDR3 has 16 residues.